Presented here are 27 T cell receptor beta chains from one specimen sequenced in a study of human T cells and chemical hapten exposure. The time point is: patch test 1, 2 weeks after DPC sensitization. Treatment in this sample: therapeutic diphenylcyclopropenone sensitization with weekly scalp DPC. Using its own MiXCR run on the RACE reads, TCRdb lists one record per CDR3 protein. The sample lists 50,000 or so distinct CDR3 sequences, less than 9.5% occurring once. The sample consisted of whole blood, taken in connection with sensitization to the hapten diphenylcyclopropenone (DPC). These receptors were taken from a woman aged 45 to 65 with alopecia areata. Some clones in this sample may be carry-over from other donors' samples.

In its sample, this clonotype was seen many times. The chain combines TRBV3-1 with TRBJ2-5, with 7 bases that match TRBD1. The CDR3 is made up of 13 amino acids. With V trimmed by 8 bases and J by 5 bases, 8 bases remained unmatched. The germline V gene encodes CDR1 LGHDT and CDR2 YNNKEL (reference sequence). In DNA form, the CDR3 reads TGTGCCAGCGGCAAACAGGGGTTGGAGACCCAGTACTTC. Protein sequence: CASGKQGLETQYF.

This clonotype was seen repeatedly, ten times or more. V is TRBV19 and J is TRBJ2-1; TRBD1 matches 9 bases. The CDR3 is made up of 15 amino acids. J lost 7 bases, V lost 5 bases, and 9 bases had no gene match. CDR1 LNHDA and CDR2 SQIVND come from the germline V gene (reference sequence). As DNA, the CDR3 is TGTGCCAGTAGTTACCACAGGGGGCGCAGGAATGAGCAGTTCTTC. The encoded protein is CASSYHRGRRNEQFF.

Comments on this clonotype: Its ends do not fully match the called genes, so a read error is possible. The gene calls are TRBV2 and TRBJ2-7, with D unresolved. Looked up from germline, CDR1 is SNHLY and CDR2 is FYNNEI. CDR3 size: 12 residues. The CDR3 loop reads CASRQGSFEQYF. CDR3 in DNA: TGTGCCAGCAGACAAGGCTCCTTCGAGCAGTACTTC.

There are a few counts of this clonotype. The chain is built from TRBV21-1 and TRBJ2-7; TRBD1, the table's D call, lacks a check against the DNA. TRBV21-1 is marked as a pseudogene. This CDR3 comprises 16 residues. The CDR3 sequence: CASSKTGKRGDYEQYF. The CDR3 DNA follows: TGTGCCAGCAGCAAAACAGGAAAGAGGGGCGACTACGAGCAGTACTTC.

The chain has TRBV20-1 and TRBJ1-1; D is unclear. Germline V gene sequence: CDR1 DFQATT, CDR2 SNEGSKA (reference sequence). The V and J ends lost 2 bases and 1 base respectively, with 8 bases between them. This CDR3 spans 13 amino acids. The CDR3: CSARWSRNTEAFF. CDR3 bases: TGCAGTGCTAGATGGTCCCGGAACACTGAAGCTTTCTTT.

This clonotype was counted at least ten times. V usage is TRBV20-1 and J usage is TRBJ2-7; TRBD2 aligns across 7 bases. CDR1 is DFQATT and CDR2 is SNEGSKA in the germline V gene (reference sequence). V was pared by 5 bases and J by 2 bases, with 6 bases of the junction left unmatched. The CDR3 extends over 13 amino acids. CDR3 region: CSAVPAGTYEQYF. The CDR3 coding sequence is TGCAGTGCTGTGCCAGCGGGAACCTACGAGCAGTACTTC.

The DNA of the CDR3 is TGCAGCGTTGTTGGCCCTGCCAGGGGGTCCCCAGATACGCAGTATTTT. Residues: CSVVGPARGSPDTQYF. J is TRBJ2-3 and V is TRBV29-1, with 7 bases aligning to TRBD1. Trimming took 4 bases from V and 4 from J; bases not matched to a gene: 14. Germline V gives CDR1 SQVTM, CDR2 ANQGSEA. This CDR3 is 16 amino acids long.

This clonotype was observed many times. The V call is TRBV5-8, the J call TRBJ2-5; D perhaps matches TRBD1 (6 bases). Per the germline V gene, CDR1 is SGHTS and CDR2 is YDEGEE. V lost 2 bases to trimming and J lost 1 base, with 18 bases between them. CDR3 length: 17 amino acids. The CDR3 protein is CASSFSLGAGIQETQYF. The CDR3 nucleotides read TGTGCCAGCAGCTTTAGTTTGGGGGCCGGAATCCAAGAGACCCAGTACTTC.

Concerning this clonotype itself: A much larger clonotype is one base distant, so this may be a read error. V gene TRBV7-8 combines with J gene TRBJ2-5; weak D call: TRBD1 (6 bases). The CDR3 extends over 12 amino acids. CDR1 is SGHVS, CDR2 FQNEAQ, per germline. DNA of the CDR3: TGTGTCGAGGGCCCTCCCAGGGGGACCCAGTACTTC. It is translated as CVEGPPRGTQYF.

This clonotype was found many times. The chain uses TRBV28 and TRBJ1-5; possible D gene TRBD1, 5 bases. The germline V and J ends were trimmed by 10 bases and 2 bases, with 9 bases remaining between them. The V gene's germline CDR1 is MDHEN and CDR2 SYDVKM. The CDR3 has 12 amino acids. This CDR3 is CATWGGNQPQHF. In DNA form, the CDR3 reads TGTGCCACGTGGGGGGGCAATCAGCCCCAGCATTTT.

This clonotype was counted many times. This rearrangement joins TRBV29-1 to TRBJ1-6; D is unclear. V was shortened by 8 bases and J by 10 bases, with 12 bases between the two germline ends. The length of the CDR3 is 11 residues. Germline V gene lookup returns CDR1 SQVTM and CDR2 ANQGSEA. The CDR3 nucleotides read TGCAGCCAAAGACCGGGGTCACCCCTCCACTTT. The encoded protein is CSQRPGSPLHF.

This clonotype was counted at least ten times. The chain links TRBV18 to TRBJ2-6, with TRBD1 identical over 9 bases. V was clipped by 3 bases and J by 3 bases; unmatched bases: 3. Germline loops: CDR1 KGHSH, CDR2 LQKENI. CDR3 length equals 16 residues. The CDR3 DNA reads TGTGCCAGCTCACCTACAGGGGGCAATGGGGCCAACGTCCTGACTTTC. Encoded protein: CASSPTGGNGANVLTF.

This clonotype was recorded at least ten times. V gene TRBV7-9 combines with J gene TRBJ2-5; D not resolved. Per germline, CDR1 SEHNR and CDR2 FQNEAQ (reference sequence). This CDR3 has 13 amino acids. V was pared by 3 bases and J by 5 bases, with 10 bases between. CDR3 nucleotides: TGTGCCAGCAGCTTTGTAGTAGGCGAGACCCAGTACTTC. Translated: CASSFVVGETQYF.

In its sample, this clonotype was seen many times. V usage is TRBV28 and J usage is TRBJ1-5, with D possibly being TRBD1 (6 bases). This CDR3 comprises 14 residues. Per the germline V gene, CDR1 is MDHEN and CDR2 is SYDVKM. V was trimmed by 5 bases and J by 2 bases, leaving 10 bases between them. The CDR3 nucleotides read TGTGCCAGCAGTCGTAGACAGGGCAATCAGCCCCAGCATTTT. Its translation is CASSRRQGNQPQHF.

This clonotype was counted at least ten times. The chain uses TRBV20-1 and TRBJ2-7, with 8 bases identical to TRBD2. The CDR3 spans 16 residues. CDR1 and CDR2 (germline): DFQATT, SNEGSKA (reference sequence). The V and J ends lost 4 bases and 0 bases, in that order; junction bases with no gene match: 11. The CDR3 region has the DNA TGCAGTGCTATCGTGGGAGGCGGGAGGAACTCCTACGAGCAGTACTTC. It encodes CSAIVGGGRNSYEQYF.

The sample holds many counts of this clonotype. The genes are TRBV20-1 and TRBJ1-2, with D maybe TRBD1 (5 bases). CDR3 size: 13 residues. Trimming removed 5 bases at V and 8 bases at J, with 18 bases between. Germline V gene lookup returns CDR1 DFQATT and CDR2 SNEGSKA (reference sequence). CDR3 loop: CSAWDSTERGYTF. The CDR3 DNA sequence: TGCAGTGCTTGGGACTCCACCGAGAGGGGCTACACCTTC.

This clonotype was recorded at least ten times. The V gene is TRBV4-3, the J gene TRBJ2-5, with TRBD2 as a possible D gene (6 bases). V lost 5 bases and J lost 2, with 15 bases in between. CDR1 LGHNA and CDR2 YSLEER come from the germline V gene. This CDR3 has 15 residues. In DNA form, the CDR3 reads TGCGCCAGCAGCGCTTCTAGGACTATGCAAGAGACCCAGTACTTC. Translating it yields CASSASRTMQETQYF.

In its sample, this clonotype was seen many times. This sequence joins TRBV10-2 and TRBJ1-5, with 7 bases identical to TRBD1. Germline V gives CDR1 WSHSY, CDR2 SAAADI. The CDR3 consists of 13 residues. V was pared by 7 bases and J by 3 bases, with 3 bases of the junction left unmatched. The CDR3 is CASKGQINQPQHF. CDR3 DNA: TGCGCCAGCAAGGGACAGATCAATCAGCCCCAGCATTTT.

A note on this clonotype: This may come from a read error, since a much larger clone is one base off. This chain connects TRBV29-1 to TRBJ2-3; TRBD2 matches at 7 bases. The germline V gene encodes CDR1 SQVTM and CDR2 ANQGSEA. Trimming cost V 8 bases and J 2 bases; bases outside gene matches: 7. The CDR3 spans 13 residues. Written as DNA, the CDR3 is TGCAGCTCCTGGGGGGGAGCCACAGATACGCAGTATTTT. This gives the protein CSSWGGATDTQYF.

CDR3 nucleotide sequence: TGCGCCAGCAGCCAAGATGGGCGCGAGCAGTACTTC. Translated: CASSQDGREQYF. This chain links TRBV4-1 with TRBJ2-7; D is uncertain. The germline V gene has CDR1 MGHRA and CDR2 YSYEKL. V gave up 0 bases and J gave up 6 bases, with 6 bases separating them. This CDR3 contains 12 residues.

This clonotype was seen repeatedly, ten times or more. The V gene is TRBV29-1, the J gene TRBJ2-5; D gene ambiguous. The CDR3 loop spans 12 amino acids. Germline CDR1 reads SQVTM; CDR2 reads ANQGSEA. The V end lost 3 bases, the J end lost 5 bases, and 10 bases lay between the germline ends. In DNA, the CDR3 is TGCAGCGTTGATCTAGGGCGGGAGACCCAGTACTTC. Amino acids: CSVDLGRETQYF.

This clonotype was detected a few times. The chain carries TRBV7-2 and TRBJ2-6; D remains ambiguous. This CDR3 has 13 amino acids. V was clipped by 8 bases and J by 4 bases, with 9 bases between them. Germline V gene lookup returns CDR1 SGHTA and CDR2 FQGNSA. CDR3 region: CASVRKGANVLTF. CDR3 nucleotides: TGTGCCAGCGTCCGTAAGGGGGCCAACGTCCTGACTTTC.

This clonotype has a count of ten or more. This rearrangement joins TRBV20-1 to TRBJ2-7; 11 bases align to TRBD2. There are 16 residues in the CDR3. The V and J ends lost 0 bases and 3 bases, in that order; junction bases with no gene match: 7. CDR1 is DFQATT and CDR2 is SNEGSKA in the germline V gene (reference sequence). The CDR3 coding sequence is TGCAGTGCTAGAGATCAGGGACTAGCGGTTCTCTACGAGCAGTACTTC. It codes for CSARDQGLAVLYEQYF.

This clonotype was observed at least ten times. This chain joins TRBV4-1 and TRBJ2-2; TRBD2 aligns across 8 bases. V shed 0 bases, J shed 6 bases, and the junction held 9 bases outside the gene matches. Germline CDR1 is MGHRA and CDR2 is YSYEKL. This CDR3 is 17 amino acids long. The CDR3 protein is CASSQDRREGPPGELFF. In nucleotides, the CDR3 is TGCGCCAGCAGCCAAGATCGTCGGGAGGGCCCCCCCGGGGAGCTGTTTTTT.

This clonotype was counted a few times. The chain combines TRBV7-2 with TRBJ2-7, with 13 bases aligning to TRBD2. This CDR3 contains 15 residues. CDR1 SGHTA and CDR2 FQGNSA come from the germline V gene. The trim removed 5 bases at V and 4 bases at J, leaving 5 bases unmatched. The DNA for the CDR3 is TGTGCCAGCAGCAAACGACTAGCGGGAGGTTACGAGCAGTACTTC. Amino acids: CASSKRLAGGYEQYF.

The sample holds many counts of this clonotype. The CDR3 sequence: CARLGLADNEQFF. CDR3 in DNA: TGTGCCAGACTGGGACTAGCGGACAATGAGCAGTTCTTC. V gene TRBV12-3 or TRBV12-4 combines with J gene TRBJ2-1, with 11 bases that match TRBD2. V dropped 9 bases and J dropped 5; count of bases not matched to a gene: 3. The CDR3 totals 13 residues.

The table lists this clonotype with many counts. This chain connects TRBV28 to TRBJ1-2; D possibly corresponds to TRBD1 (5 bases). Germline V gene sequence: CDR1 MDHEN, CDR2 SYDVKM. This CDR3 spans 14 amino acids. Trimming took off 3 bases at V and 2 bases at J, with 10 bases between the two ends. The CDR3 sequence is CASSLSWGNYGYTF. The CDR3, as DNA: TGTGCCAGCAGTTTGTCTTGGGGGAACTATGGCTACACCTTC.